This TCR beta chain derives from a study of T-cell memory formation after mild COVID-19 (dated by TCRdb to 2020 to 2023). As for the study more broadly: TCR sequence clusters from the two donors were found to be largely donor specific. In a couple of donors, T-cell clones that expanded and contracted after mild COVID-19 were followed by sequencing TCRalpha and TCRbeta repertoires longitudinally. The cohort was made up of two young adult volunteers, one female and one male, who were previously healthy.

V sheds 7 bases and J sheds 5 bases, leaving 12 bases between their ends. The germline V gene (reference sequence) supplies CDR1 LNHDA and CDR2 SQIVND. Measured from the cysteine to the phenylalanine, the CDR3 is 13 residues long. Only the CDR3 portion is preserved as DNA: 39 bases, with reading frame beginning at the first base. Of note for this clonotype: The target of this receptor is not known. One base away there is no much larger clone; base qualities are not given.

Ficoll-Paque density gradient centrifugation was used to isolate PBMCs. What the study reported, not specific to this receptor: Balanced CD4/CD8 phenotypes were observed for clones contracting from day 15 to 85, whereas a bias towards CD4+ was observed for a second wave of clones expanding from day 15 to 37. Contracting CD4+ clones were located mainly in the CM and EM memory subsets, whereas CD8+ clones were found to be enriched in EMRA. Some responding clones were detected in pre-infection memory, suggesting pre-existing cross-reactive memory T cells joined the SARS-CoV-2 response. The second-wave clones that peaked on day 37 were not confirmed to be SARS-CoV-2 specific. The study covered only a couple of mild cases, and larger cohorts including severe cases with pre-infection samples were considered necessary.

The instrument was an Illumina NovaSeq 6000. TCRalpha and TCRbeta cDNA libraries were constructed by 5'RACE with constant-segment primers, with sample barcodes and unique molecular identifiers being introduced. Trizol reagent was used to extract RNA from every sample. Libraries were amplified in two PCR steps, with a second sample barcode and Illumina TruSeq adapters added in the second step. Sequencing of the libraries was done on an Illumina NovaSeq, producing 2 x 150 bp paired-end reads. Regarding the original processing steps: Demultiplexing of reads and collapsing into UMI-guided consensus sequences were performed with migec v1.2.7. Using mixcr v2.1.11, the UMI consensuses were aligned to TRA and TRB V and J templates and assembled into clonotypes. A clonotype was counted as expanded or contracted only if both edgeR and NoisET called the change significant, with noise models trained on biological replicates. edgeR calls used a false discovery rate-adjusted p below 0.01 and a log2 fold-change threshold of 1. As an exploratory analysis of dynamics, max-normalized trajectories of the 1000 most abundant clonotypes were examined with PCA combined with hierarchical clustering. The CD4 or CD8 phenotype of responding clones was assigned using the separately sequenced CD4+ and CD8+ repertoires. TCRdb cleaned the public reads at Q25 with fastp, built clones with MiXCR and kept in-frame beta chains. Entries are consolidated by CDR3 protein sequence, retaining the most common genes and DNA. TCRdb's processing, not the authors' own work, is the source of the V and J calls. The sample yields about 290,000 distinct CDR3 sequences; more than 15% were counted once. The biggest ten clones account for about 21% of the sample.

Sequenced sample: PBMCs or a T cell subset sorted from them (not recorded which). This clonotype was sampled from a man between 18 and 35 years old who had mild COVID-19 (a few samples of this study predate the infection). The sample titles of this study are shuffled in the database, so cell type and time point are left out; the donor was told from shared clones. Recombination linked TRBV19 to TRBJ1-5; the D region possibly corresponds to TRBD1 (5 bases align). The CDR3 corresponds to CASMRGTHQPQHF. In nucleotides, the sequence is TGTGCCAGTATGAGGGGAACGCATCAGCCCCAGCATTTT.